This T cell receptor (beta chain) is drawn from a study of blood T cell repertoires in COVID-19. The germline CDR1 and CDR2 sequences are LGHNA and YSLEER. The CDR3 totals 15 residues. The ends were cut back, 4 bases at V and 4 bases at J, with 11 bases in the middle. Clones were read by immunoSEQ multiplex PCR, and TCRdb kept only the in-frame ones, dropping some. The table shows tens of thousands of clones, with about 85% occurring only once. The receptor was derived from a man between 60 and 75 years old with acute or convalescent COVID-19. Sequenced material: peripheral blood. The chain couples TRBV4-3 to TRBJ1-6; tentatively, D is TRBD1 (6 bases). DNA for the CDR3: TGCGCCAGCAGCCGTCGGGACATTTATAATTCACCCCTCCACTTT. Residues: CASSRRDIYNSPLHF.